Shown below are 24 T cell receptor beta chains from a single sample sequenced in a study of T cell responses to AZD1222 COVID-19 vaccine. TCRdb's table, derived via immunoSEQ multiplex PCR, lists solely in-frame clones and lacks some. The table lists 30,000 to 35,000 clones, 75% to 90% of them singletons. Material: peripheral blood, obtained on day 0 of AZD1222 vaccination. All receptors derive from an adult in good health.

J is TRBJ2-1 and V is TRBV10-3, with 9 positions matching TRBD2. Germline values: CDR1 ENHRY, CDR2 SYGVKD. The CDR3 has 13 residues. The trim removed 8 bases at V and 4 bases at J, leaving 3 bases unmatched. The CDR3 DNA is TGTGCCATCCTAGCGGGATCGTACAATGAGCAGTTCTTC. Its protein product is CAILAGSYNEQFF.

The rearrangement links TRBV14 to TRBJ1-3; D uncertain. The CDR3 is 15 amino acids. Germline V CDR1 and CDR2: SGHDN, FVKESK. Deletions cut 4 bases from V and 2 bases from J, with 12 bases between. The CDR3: CASSPPRGTGNTIYF. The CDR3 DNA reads TGTGCCAGCAGCCCACCTAGAGGGACTGGAAACACCATATATTTT.

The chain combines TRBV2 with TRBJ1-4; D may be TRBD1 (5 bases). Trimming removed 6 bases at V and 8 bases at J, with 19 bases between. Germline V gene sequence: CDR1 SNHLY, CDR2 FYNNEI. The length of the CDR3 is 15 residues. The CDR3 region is CASRVPRALGEKLFF. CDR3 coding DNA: TGTGCCAGCAGGGTCCCCAGGGCGTTGGGAGAAAAACTGTTTTTT.

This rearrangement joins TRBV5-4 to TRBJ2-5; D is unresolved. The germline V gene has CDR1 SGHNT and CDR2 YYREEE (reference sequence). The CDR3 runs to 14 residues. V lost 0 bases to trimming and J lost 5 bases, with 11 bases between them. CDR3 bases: TGTGCCAGCAGCTTGGGGCAAAGGGTGGAGACCCAGTACTTC. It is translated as CASSLGQRVETQYF.

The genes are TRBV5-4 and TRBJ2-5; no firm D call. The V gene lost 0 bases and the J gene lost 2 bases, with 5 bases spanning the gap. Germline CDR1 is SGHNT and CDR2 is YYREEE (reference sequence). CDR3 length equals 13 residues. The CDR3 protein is CASSLAAQETQYF. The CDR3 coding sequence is TGTGCCAGCAGCTTGGCGGCACAAGAGACCCAGTACTTC.

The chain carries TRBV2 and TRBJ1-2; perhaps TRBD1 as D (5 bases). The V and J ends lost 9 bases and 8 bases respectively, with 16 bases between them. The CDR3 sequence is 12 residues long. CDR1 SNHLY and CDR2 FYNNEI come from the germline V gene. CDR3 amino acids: CASHRRYGGYTF. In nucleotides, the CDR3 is TGTGCCAGTCACAGGAGGTATGGCGGCTACACCTTC.

CDR3 sequence (DNA): TGTGCCAGCAGTCGGGGCGGGAGCTCCTACAATGAGCAGTTCTTC. It specifies CASSRGGSSYNEQFF. This rearrangement joins TRBV6-5 to TRBJ2-1; TRBD2 agrees at 7 bases. CDR3 length: 15 residues. Germline CDR1 MNHEY, CDR2 SVGAGI. Losses at the gene ends were 5 bases for V and 0 bases for J; bases not matched to a gene: 4.

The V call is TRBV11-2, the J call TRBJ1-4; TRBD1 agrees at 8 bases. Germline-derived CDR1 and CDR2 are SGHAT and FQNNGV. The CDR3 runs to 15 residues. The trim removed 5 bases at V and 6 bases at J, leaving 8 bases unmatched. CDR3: CASSADRGGYEKLFF. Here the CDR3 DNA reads TGTGCCAGCAGCGCTGACAGGGGAGGGTATGAAAAACTGTTTTTT.

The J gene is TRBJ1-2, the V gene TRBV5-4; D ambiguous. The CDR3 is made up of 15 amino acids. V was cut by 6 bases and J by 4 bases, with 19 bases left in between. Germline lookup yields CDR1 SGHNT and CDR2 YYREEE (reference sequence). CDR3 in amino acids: CASKPLGGVGYGYTF. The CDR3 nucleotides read TGTGCCAGCAAGCCCCTGGGTGGCGTAGGCTATGGCTACACCTTC.

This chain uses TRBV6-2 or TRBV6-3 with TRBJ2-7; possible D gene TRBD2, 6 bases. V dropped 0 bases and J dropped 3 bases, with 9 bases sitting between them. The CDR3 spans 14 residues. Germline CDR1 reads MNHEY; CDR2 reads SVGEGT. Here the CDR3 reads CASSYSGGNYEQYF. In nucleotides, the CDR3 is TGTGCCAGCAGTTACTCGGGCGGGAACTACGAGCAGTACTTC.

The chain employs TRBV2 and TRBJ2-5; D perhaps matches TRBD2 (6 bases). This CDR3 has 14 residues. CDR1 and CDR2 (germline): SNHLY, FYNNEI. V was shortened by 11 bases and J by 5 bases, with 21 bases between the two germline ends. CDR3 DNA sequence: TGTGCCGGCAACAGCGGGTTCATGGGGGAGACCCAGTACTTC. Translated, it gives CAGNSGFMGETQYF. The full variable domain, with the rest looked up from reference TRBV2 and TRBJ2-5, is EPEVTQTPSHQVTQMGQEVILRCVPISNHLYFYWYRQILGQKVEFLVSFYNNEISEKSEIFDDQFSVERPDGSNFTLKIRSTKLEDSAMYFCAGNSGFMGETQYFGPGTRLLVL.

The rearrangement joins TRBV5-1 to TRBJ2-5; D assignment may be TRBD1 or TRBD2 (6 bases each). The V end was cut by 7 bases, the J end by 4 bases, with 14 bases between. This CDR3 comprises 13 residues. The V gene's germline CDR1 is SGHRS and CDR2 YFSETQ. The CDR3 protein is CASAGEGGETQYF. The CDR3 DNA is TGCGCCAGCGCCGGCGAGGGGGGAGAGACCCAGTACTTC. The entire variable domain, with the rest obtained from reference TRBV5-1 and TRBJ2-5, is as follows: KAGVTQTPRYLIKTRGQQVTLSCSPISGHRSVSWYQQTPGQGLQFLFEYFSETQRNKGNFPGRFSGRQFSNSRSEMNVSTLELGDSALYLCASAGEGGETQYFGPGTRLLVL.

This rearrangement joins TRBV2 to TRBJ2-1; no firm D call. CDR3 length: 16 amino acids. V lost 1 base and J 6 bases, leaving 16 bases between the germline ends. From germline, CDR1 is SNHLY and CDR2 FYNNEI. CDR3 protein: CASSEGRDRWGNEQFF. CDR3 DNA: TGTGCCAGCAGTGAAGGACGCGACCGCTGGGGCAATGAGCAGTTCTTC.

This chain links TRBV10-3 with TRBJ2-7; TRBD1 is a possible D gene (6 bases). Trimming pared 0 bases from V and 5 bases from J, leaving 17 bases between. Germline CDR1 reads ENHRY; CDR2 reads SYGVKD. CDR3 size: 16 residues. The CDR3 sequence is CAISESLQGTRDEQYF. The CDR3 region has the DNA TGTGCCATCAGTGAGTCCTTACAGGGCACAAGGGACGAGCAGTACTTC.

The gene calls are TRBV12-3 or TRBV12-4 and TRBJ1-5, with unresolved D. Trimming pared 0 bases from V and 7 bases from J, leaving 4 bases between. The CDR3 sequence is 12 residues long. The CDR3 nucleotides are TGTGCCAGCAGTTTAGCAAACCAGCCCCAGCATTTT. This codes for CASSLANQPQHF.

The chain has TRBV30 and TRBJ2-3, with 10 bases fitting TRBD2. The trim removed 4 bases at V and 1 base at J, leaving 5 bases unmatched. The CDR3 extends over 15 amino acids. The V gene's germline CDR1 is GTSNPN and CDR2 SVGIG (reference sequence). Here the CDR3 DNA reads TGTGCCTGGACCCAAGGACTAGCGGGCACAGATACGCAGTATTTT. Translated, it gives CAWTQGLAGTDTQYF.

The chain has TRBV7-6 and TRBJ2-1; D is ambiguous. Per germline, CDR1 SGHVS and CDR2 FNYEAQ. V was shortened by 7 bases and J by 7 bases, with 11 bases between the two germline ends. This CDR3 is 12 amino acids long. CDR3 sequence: CASTGPRNEQFF. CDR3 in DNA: TGTGCCAGCACGGGCCCGAGGAATGAGCAGTTCTTC.

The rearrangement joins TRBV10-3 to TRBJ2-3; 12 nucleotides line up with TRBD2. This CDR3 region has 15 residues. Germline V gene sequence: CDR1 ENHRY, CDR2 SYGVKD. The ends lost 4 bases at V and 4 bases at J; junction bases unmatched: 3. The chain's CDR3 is CAISGTSGAPDTQYF. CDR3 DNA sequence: TGTGCCATCAGTGGGACTAGCGGGGCCCCAGATACGCAGTATTTT.

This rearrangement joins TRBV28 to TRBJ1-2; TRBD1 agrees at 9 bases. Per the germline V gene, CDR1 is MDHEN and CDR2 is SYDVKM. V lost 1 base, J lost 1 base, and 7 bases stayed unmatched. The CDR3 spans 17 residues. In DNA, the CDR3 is TGTGCCAGCAGTTTATATCGTCGGGACAGGGATAACTATGGCTACACCTTC. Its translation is CASSLYRRDRDNYGYTF.

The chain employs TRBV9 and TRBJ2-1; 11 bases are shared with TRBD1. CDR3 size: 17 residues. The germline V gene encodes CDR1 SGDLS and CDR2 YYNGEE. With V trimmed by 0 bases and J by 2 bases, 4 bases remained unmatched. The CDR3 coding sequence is TGTGCCAGCAGCGTAGGGGGACAGGGGGACACCTACAATGAGCAGTTCTTC. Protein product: CASSVGGQGDTYNEQFF.

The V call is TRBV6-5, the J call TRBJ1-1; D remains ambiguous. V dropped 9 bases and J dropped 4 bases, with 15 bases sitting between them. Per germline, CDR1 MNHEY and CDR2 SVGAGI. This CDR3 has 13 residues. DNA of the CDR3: TGTGCCAGTGAAGATCCCTTGGGCACTGAAGCTTTCTTT. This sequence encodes CASEDPLGTEAFF.

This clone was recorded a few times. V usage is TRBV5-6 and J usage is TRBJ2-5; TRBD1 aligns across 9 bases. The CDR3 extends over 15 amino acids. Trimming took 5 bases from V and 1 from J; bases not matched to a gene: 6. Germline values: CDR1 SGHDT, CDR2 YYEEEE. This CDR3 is CASSSTGGLQETQYF. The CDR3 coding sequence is TGTGCCAGCAGTTCTACAGGGGGCCTCCAAGAGACCCAGTACTTC.

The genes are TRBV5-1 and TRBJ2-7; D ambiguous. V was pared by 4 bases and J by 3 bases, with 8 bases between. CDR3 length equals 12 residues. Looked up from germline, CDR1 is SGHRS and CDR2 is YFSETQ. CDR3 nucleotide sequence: TGCGCCAGCAGCCGGACGGTCTACGAGCAGTACTTC. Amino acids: CASSRTVYEQYF.

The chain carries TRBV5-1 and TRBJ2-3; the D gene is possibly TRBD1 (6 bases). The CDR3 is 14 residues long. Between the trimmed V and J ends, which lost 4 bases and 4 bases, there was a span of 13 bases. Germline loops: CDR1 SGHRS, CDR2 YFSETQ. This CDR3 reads CASSPSAGADTQYF. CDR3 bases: TGCGCCAGCAGCCCCTCCGCAGGGGCAGATACGCAGTATTTT.